These 9 T cell receptor beta chains share one sample of origin, sequenced in a study of blood T cell repertoires in COVID-19. TCRdb's copy holds only in-frame clones and misses some; the assay was immunoSEQ multiplex PCR. This sample yields 130,000 to 150,000 clones, of which roughly 90% are seen a single time; 0.95% to 1.5% belongs to the top ten. Input material: PBMCs or T cells enriched from blood (not recorded which). These receptor sequences come from a woman in her thirties with acute COVID-19.

This clone was seen a few times. This chain links TRBV27 with TRBJ1-5; TRBD1 matches at 10 bases. The CDR3 contains 14 residues. Trimming removed 7 bases from V and 6 bases from J; junction bases left unmatched: 6. CDR1 and CDR2 from the germline V gene are MNHEY and SMNVEV (reference sequence). CDR3 residues: CASNPGQGIQPQHF. The CDR3 DNA reads TGTGCCAGCAATCCGGGACAGGGGATTCAGCCCCAGCATTTT.

The chain recombines TRBV5-5 with TRBJ1-1; 9 bases fit TRBD1. The CDR3 is 16 amino acids. CDR1 is SGHKS and CDR2 is YYEKEE in the germline V gene (reference sequence). Germline trimming cut 3 bases from V and 1 base from J; bases unmatched to any gene: 7. The CDR3 DNA follows: TGTGCCAGCAGCTCAACAGGGGGCGCTTGGAACACTGAAGCTTTCTTT. Amino acid sequence: CASSSTGGAWNTEAFF.

The chain has TRBV28 and TRBJ2-7; 7 bases match TRBD1. The V and J ends lost 5 bases and 1 base, in that order; junction bases with no gene match: 5. This CDR3 has 14 amino acids. Per germline, CDR1 MDHEN and CDR2 SYDVKM. The CDR3 DNA reads as TGTGCCAGCAGTGAGACAGGGACGTCCTACGAGCAGTACTTC. This gives the protein CASSETGTSYEQYF.

The sample holds one count of this clone. The chain uses TRBV3-1 (or the pseudogene TRBV3-2) and TRBJ2-7, with TRBD2 matching 9 bases. V trimming: 2 bases; J trimming: 3 bases; junction bases outside the gene matches: 8. The CDR3 loop spans 16 amino acids. Germline CDR1 and CDR2: LGHDT and YNNKEL (reference sequence). In nucleotides, the CDR3 is TGTGCCAGCAGCCAACAAGGAACGACTAGCGGCTACGAGCAGTACTTC. Protein product: CASSQQGTTSGYEQYF.

The rearrangement uses TRBV28 and TRBJ2-7; D perhaps matches TRBD1 (6 bases). The length of the CDR3 is 14 residues. The germline V and J ends were trimmed by 6 bases and 6 bases, with 18 bases remaining between them. CDR1 is MDHEN and CDR2 is SYDVKM in the germline V gene. CDR3 loop: CASSPHRVPSEQYF. DNA of the CDR3: TGTGCCAGCAGCCCTCACAGGGTACCCTCCGAGCAGTACTTC.

V gene TRBV4-1 combines with J gene TRBJ2-7, with 10 bases matching TRBD2. The V segment lost 4 bases and the J segment 0 bases; nucleotides outside the gene matches: 9. Per the germline V gene, CDR1 is MGHRA and CDR2 is YSYEKL. The CDR3 extends over 17 amino acids. CDR3 amino acids: CASSRRLAGADSYEQYF. CDR3 coding DNA: TGCGCCAGCAGCCGACGACTAGCGGGCGCCGACTCCTACGAGCAGTACTTC.

The CDR3 coding sequence is TGTGCCATCGCGACTAGCGTTCAACTTACCTACGAGCAGTACTTC. It translates to CAIATSVQLTYEQYF. The V gene is TRBV10-3, the J gene TRBJ2-7, with TRBD2 matching over 8 bases. After removal of 8 bases from V and 2 bases from J, the junction contained 11 bases not matched to a gene. Germline V gives CDR1 ENHRY, CDR2 SYGVKD. The CDR3 loop spans 15 amino acids.

The chain is built from TRBV6-6 and TRBJ1-1; possible D gene TRBD1, 6 bases. V was trimmed by 5 bases and J by 7 bases, leaving 11 bases between them. The CDR3 totals 12 residues. Germline V gene lookup returns CDR1 MNHNY and CDR2 SVGAGI (reference sequence). For the CDR3, the DNA is TGTGCCAGCAGTCGACAGGCCGATGAAGCTTTCTTT. Amino acids: CASSRQADEAFF.

The V gene is TRBV3-1 (or the pseudogene TRBV3-2), the J gene TRBJ1-1; D call uncertain. The CDR3 has 13 amino acids. V lost 3 bases and J lost 4, with 9 bases in between. Germline assignment: CDR1 LGHDT and CDR2 YNNKEL (reference sequence). This CDR3 reads CASSQRAATEAFF. The CDR3 DNA sequence: TGTGCCAGCAGCCAGCGGGCGGCCACTGAAGCTTTCTTT.